Below are 12 T cell receptor beta chains sequenced from a single sample in a study of cytomegalovirus exposure and HLA in healthy donors. This table comes from immunoSEQ multiplex PCR, and its TCRdb copy is limited to in-frame clones, with some not included. The profile shows approximately 46,000 clones, approximately 93% of them singletons. Sequencing used PBMCs. Receptor source: a young woman in good health and CMV-seronegative.

This chain connects TRBV7-2 to TRBJ2-3, with D perhaps TRBD2 (6 bases). Germline V gives CDR1 SGHTA, CDR2 FQGNSA. CDR3 size: 19 residues. Trimming took off 0 bases at V and 1 base at J, with 20 bases between the two ends. The CDR3 reads CASSLALLRGYKRTDTQYF. CDR3 DNA sequence: TGTGCCAGCAGCTTAGCCCTGCTGCGGGGTTACAAGCGCACAGATACGCAGTATTTT.

The J gene is TRBJ1-6, the V gene TRBV28; D unresolved. This CDR3 has 14 amino acids. Trimming took 4 bases from V and 9 from J, leaving 13 bases between them. CDR1 MDHEN and CDR2 SYDVKM come from the germline V gene. This chain's CDR3 is CASSYPLNGSPLHF. The CDR3, as DNA: TGTGCCAGCAGTTATCCCCTAAATGGTTCACCCCTCCACTTT.

The rearrangement joins TRBV6-1 to TRBJ1-1; D is undetermined. The CDR3 spans 13 residues. Between the trimmed V and J ends, which lost 2 bases and 7 bases, there was a span of 11 bases. CDR1 is MNHNS and CDR2 is SASEGT in the germline V gene. The CDR3 nucleotides read TGTGCCAGCAGTGAACCCCCCAGTGGTGAAGCTTTCTTT. It encodes CASSEPPSGEAFF.

The V and J genes are TRBV5-4 and TRBJ2-3, with D tentatively TRBD1 (5 bases). The ends were cut back, 5 bases at V and 11 bases at J, with 18 bases in the middle. The CDR3 extends over 13 amino acids. CDR1 is SGHNT and CDR2 is YYREEE in the germline V gene (reference sequence). Written as DNA, the CDR3 is TGTGCCAGCAGTCCCCACTGGGGCCGGGTGCAGTATTTT. Protein: CASSPHWGRVQYF.

V and J are TRBV29-1 and TRBJ2-7; TRBD2 aligns across 12 bases. Trimming took 5 bases from V and 5 from J; bases not matched to a gene: 10. Germline V gene lookup returns CDR1 SQVTM and CDR2 ANQGSEA. The CDR3 sequence is 15 residues long. The chain's CDR3 is CSVRGLAGNFNEQYF. The CDR3 DNA follows: TGCAGCGTTCGCGGACTAGCGGGAAATTTCAACGAGCAGTACTTC.

The J gene is TRBJ1-1, the V gene TRBV10-3, with 8 positions matching TRBD1. Trimming at V came to 9 bases and at J to 5 bases, leaving 11 bases not matched to a gene. The CDR3 is 14 residues long. Germline V lookup: CDR1 ENHRY, CDR2 SYGVKD. This CDR3 reads CAIKLNTGGTEAFF. The CDR3 DNA is TGTGCCATTAAATTAAATACAGGGGGGACTGAAGCTTTCTTT.

The chain links TRBV29-1 to TRBJ2-1, with 7 bases identical to TRBD1. CDR3 length equals 12 residues. J gave up 8 bases and V 7 bases, and 8 bases lay outside the gene matches. CDR1 SQVTM and CDR2 ANQGSEA come from the germline V gene. The CDR3 DNA sequence: TGCAGCGCCAACAGGGGTTGGGATGAGCAGTTCTTC. Translation gives CSANRGWDEQFF.

The genes are TRBV2 and TRBJ2-3, with 8 bases aligning to TRBD2. Germline loops: CDR1 SNHLY, CDR2 FYNNEI. The CDR3 totals 14 residues. Trimming at V came to 11 bases and at J to 3 bases, leaving 10 bases not matched to a gene. The CDR3 spells CAGQTGGRTDTQYF. CDR3 sequence (DNA): TGTGCCGGCCAAACGGGAGGGAGAACAGATACGCAGTATTTT. Together with reference TRBV2 and TRBJ2-3, the CDR3 gives the full variable domain: EPEVTQTPSHQVTQMGQEVILRCVPISNHLYFYWYRQILGQKVEFLVSFYNNEISEKSEIFDDQFSVERPDGSNFTLKIRSTKLEDSAMYFCAGQTGGRTDTQYFGPGTRLTVL.

The chain has TRBV5-1 and TRBJ2-2; D remains unclear. In germline, CDR1 is SGHRS, CDR2 YFSETQ. Trimming took off 1 base at V and 4 bases at J, with 8 bases between the two ends. The CDR3 totals 14 residues. The CDR3 reads CASSLRTATGELFF. CDR3 bases: TGCGCCAGCAGCTTGCGTACAGCCACCGGGGAGCTGTTTTTT.

V usage is TRBV5-4 and J usage is TRBJ2-7; 7 positions agree with TRBD1. This CDR3 is built from 15 residues. Germline trimming cut 4 bases from V and 2 bases from J; bases unmatched to any gene: 9. Germline V CDR1 and CDR2: SGHNT, YYREEE (reference sequence). DNA of the CDR3: TGTGCCAGCAGCGACCGGGACAGAAATACCTACGAGCAGTACTTC. This sequence encodes CASSDRDRNTYEQYF.

DNA for the CDR3: TGTGCCAGCAGCTTGTCCCCAGGGGATGAGCAGTTCTTC. Amino acid sequence: CASSLSPGDEQFF. The J gene is TRBJ2-1, the V gene TRBV5-6; weak D call: TRBD1 (6 bases). Trimming cost V 1 base and J 8 bases, with 10 bases left between them. The germline gives CDR1 SGHDT, CDR2 YYEEEE. The CDR3 runs 13 residues.

The chain carries TRBV28 and TRBJ2-3; tentative D call: TRBD2 (5 bases). This CDR3 has 15 residues. V lost 7 bases and J 0 bases, leaving 14 bases between the germline ends. Germline V gene data show CDR1 as MDHEN and CDR2 as SYDVKM. Here the CDR3 reads CASMGLGSSTDTQYF. The CDR3 DNA sequence: TGTGCCAGCATGGGATTGGGGAGTAGCACAGATACGCAGTATTTT.